This T cell receptor (beta chain) originates from a study of blood T cell repertoires in COVID-19. As for the study in general: The United States, Italy and Spain supplied acute and convalescent COVID-19 samples.

Per the study methods: Counts of nucleated cells, estimated from reference gene primer amplification, were obtained. Repertoires were generated with immunoSEQ multiplex PCR, while TCRdb's copy carries only in-frame clones and drops some. V and J calls and clone size follow that table, whereas D and trimming were derived from the DNA. The table includes hundreds of thousands of clones, 87% detected once. The source is a young man with active or convalescent COVID-19. Sequenced material: peripheral blood.

CDR3 region: CASSMGLVSYEQYF. The CDR3 nucleotides are TGTGCCAGTAGTATGGGACTAGTTTCCTACGAGCAGTACTTC. The chain couples TRBV19 to TRBJ2-7; 8 positions match TRBD2. CDR3 size: 14 residues. After removal of 3 bases from V and 1 base from J, the junction contained 2 bases not matched to a gene. Germline CDR1 is LNHDA and CDR2 is SQIVND (reference sequence).